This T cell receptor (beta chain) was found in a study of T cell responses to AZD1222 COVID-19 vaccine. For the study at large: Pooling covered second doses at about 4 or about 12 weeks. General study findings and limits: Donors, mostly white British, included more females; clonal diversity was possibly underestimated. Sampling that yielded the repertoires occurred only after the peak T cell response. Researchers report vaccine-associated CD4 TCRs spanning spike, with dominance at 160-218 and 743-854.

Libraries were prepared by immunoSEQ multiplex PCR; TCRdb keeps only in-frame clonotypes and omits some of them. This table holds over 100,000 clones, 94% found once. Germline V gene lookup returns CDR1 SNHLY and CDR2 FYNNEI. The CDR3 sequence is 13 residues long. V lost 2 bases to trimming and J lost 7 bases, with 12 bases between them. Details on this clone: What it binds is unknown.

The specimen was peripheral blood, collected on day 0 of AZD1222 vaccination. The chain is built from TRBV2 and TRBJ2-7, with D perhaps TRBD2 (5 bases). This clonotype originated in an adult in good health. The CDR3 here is CASSEIETGEQYF. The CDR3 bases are TGTGCCAGCAGTGAAATCGAGACGGGGGAGCAGTACTTC.